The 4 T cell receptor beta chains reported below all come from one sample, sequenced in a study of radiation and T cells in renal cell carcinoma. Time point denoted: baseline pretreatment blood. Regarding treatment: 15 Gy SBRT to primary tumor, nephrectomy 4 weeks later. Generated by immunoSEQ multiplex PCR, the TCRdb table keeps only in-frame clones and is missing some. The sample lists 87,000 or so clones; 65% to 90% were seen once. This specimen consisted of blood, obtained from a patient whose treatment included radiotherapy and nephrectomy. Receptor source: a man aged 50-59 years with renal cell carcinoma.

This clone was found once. CDR3 sequence reads: CASSYHSGSWGDTQYF. The CDR3 region has the DNA TGTGCCAGCAGTTACCACAGCGGGAGCTGGGGAGATACGCAGTATTTT. The chain recombines TRBV6-5 with TRBJ2-3, with 8 bases aligning to TRBD2. Germline V CDR1 and CDR2: MNHEY, SVGAGI. The CDR3 runs to 16 residues. V shed 2 bases and J 5 bases; nucleotides not matched to a gene: 9.

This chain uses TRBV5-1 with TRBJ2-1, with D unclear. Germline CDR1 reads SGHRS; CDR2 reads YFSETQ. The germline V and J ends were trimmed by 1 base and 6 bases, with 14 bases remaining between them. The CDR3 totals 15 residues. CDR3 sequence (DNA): TGCGCCAGCAGCTTGATGTCCGGCGGTGCCAATGAGCAGTTCTTC. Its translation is CASSLMSGGANEQFF.

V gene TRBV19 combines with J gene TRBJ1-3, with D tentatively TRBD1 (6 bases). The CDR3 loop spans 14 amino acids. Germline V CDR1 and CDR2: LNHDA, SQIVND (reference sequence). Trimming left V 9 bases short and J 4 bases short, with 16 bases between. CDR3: CASHPGVAGNTIYF. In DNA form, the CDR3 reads TGTGCCAGCCACCCAGGGGTAGCCGGAAACACCATATATTTT.

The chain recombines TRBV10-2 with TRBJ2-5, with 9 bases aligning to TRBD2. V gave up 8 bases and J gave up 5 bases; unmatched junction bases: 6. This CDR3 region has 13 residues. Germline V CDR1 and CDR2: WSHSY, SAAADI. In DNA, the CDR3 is TGCGCCAGCCAGAGGGCGGGAGGGGAGACCCAGTACTTC. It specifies CASQRAGGETQYF.